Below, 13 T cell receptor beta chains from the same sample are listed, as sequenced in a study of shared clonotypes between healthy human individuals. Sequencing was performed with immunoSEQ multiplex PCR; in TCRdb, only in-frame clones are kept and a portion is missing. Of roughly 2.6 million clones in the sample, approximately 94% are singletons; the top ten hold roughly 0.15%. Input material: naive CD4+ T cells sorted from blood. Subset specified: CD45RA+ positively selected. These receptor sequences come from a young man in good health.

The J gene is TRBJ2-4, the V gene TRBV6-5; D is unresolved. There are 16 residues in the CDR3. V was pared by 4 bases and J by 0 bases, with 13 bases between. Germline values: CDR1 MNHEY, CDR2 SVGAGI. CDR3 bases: TGTGCCAGCAGTTCGGGCCCTATACTAGCCAAAAACATTCAGTACTTC. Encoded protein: CASSSGPILAKNIQYF.

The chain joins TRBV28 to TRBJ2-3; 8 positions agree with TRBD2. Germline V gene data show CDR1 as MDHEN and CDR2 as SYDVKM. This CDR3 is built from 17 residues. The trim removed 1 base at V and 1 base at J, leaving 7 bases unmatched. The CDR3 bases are TGTGCCAGCAGTTTATCACGGGGGGGCCGAGGCACAGATACGCAGTATTTT. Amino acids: CASSLSRGGRGTDTQYF.

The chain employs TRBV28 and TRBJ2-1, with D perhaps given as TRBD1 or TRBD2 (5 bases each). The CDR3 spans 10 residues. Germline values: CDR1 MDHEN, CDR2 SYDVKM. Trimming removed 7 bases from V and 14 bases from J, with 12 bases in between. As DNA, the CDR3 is TGTGCCAGCAAAGGGGACCAGAAGTTCTTC. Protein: CASKGDQKFF.

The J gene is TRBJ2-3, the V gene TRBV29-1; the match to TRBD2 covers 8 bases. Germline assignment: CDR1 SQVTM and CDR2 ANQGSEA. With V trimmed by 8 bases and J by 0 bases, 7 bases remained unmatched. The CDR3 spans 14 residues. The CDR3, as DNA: TGCAGCTTATCACTAGCGGCAAGCACAGATACGCAGTATTTT. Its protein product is CSLSLAASTDTQYF.

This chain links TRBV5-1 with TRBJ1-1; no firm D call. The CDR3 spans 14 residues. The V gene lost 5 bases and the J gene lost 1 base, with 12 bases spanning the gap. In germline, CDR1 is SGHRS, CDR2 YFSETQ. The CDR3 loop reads CASSLQTENTEAFF. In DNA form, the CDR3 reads TGCGCCAGCAGTCTTCAGACGGAGAACACTGAAGCTTTCTTT.

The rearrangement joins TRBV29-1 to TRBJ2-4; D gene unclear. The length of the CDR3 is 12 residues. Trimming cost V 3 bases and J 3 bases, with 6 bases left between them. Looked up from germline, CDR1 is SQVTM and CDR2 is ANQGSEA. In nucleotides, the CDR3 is TGCAGCGTTGATTCAGGCAAAAACATTCAGTACTTC. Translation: CSVDSGKNIQYF.

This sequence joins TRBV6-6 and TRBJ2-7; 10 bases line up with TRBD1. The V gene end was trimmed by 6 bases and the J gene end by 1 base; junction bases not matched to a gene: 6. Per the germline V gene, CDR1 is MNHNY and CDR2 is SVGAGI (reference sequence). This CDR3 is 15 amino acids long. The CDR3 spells CASSSPGQGSYEQYF. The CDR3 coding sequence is TGTGCCAGCAGCTCTCCGGGACAGGGGTCCTACGAGCAGTACTTC.

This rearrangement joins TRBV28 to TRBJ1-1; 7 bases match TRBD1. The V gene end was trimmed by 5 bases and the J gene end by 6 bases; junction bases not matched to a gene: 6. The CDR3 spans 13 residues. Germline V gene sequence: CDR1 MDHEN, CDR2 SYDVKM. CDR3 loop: CASSDRVTAEAFF. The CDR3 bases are TGTGCCAGCAGTGACAGGGTGACGGCTGAAGCTTTCTTT.

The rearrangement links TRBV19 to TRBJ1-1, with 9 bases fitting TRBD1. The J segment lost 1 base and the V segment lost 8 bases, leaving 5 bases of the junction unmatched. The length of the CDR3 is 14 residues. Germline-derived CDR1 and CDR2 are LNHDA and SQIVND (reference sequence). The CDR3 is CASRWTGENTEAFF. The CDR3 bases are TGTGCCAGTCGCTGGACAGGGGAGAACACTGAAGCTTTCTTT.

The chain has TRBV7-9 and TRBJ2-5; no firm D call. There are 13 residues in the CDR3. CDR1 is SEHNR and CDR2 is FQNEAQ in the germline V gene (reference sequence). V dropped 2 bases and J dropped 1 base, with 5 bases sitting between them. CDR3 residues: CASSLWPQETQYF. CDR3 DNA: TGTGCCAGCAGCTTATGGCCCCAAGAGACCCAGTACTTC.

The CDR3 nucleotides read TGCGCCAGCAGCGTGGGGACTAGCGGGAGGGCCCTCTACGAGCAGTACTTC. Its protein is CASSVGTSGRALYEQYF. The chain carries TRBV5-1 and TRBJ2-7, with 16 bases fitting TRBD2. V lost 4 bases to trimming and J lost 3 bases; unmatched junction nucleotides: 7. This CDR3 spans 17 amino acids. CDR1 SGHRS and CDR2 YFSETQ come from the germline V gene.

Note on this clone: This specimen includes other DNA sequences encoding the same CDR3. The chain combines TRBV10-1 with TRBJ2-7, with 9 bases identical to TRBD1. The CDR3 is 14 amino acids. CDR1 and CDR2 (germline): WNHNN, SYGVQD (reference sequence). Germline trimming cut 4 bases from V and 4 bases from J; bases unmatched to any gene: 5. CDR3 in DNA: TGCGCCAGCAGTGCCGGGACAGGGCCGTACGAGCAGTACTTC. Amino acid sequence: CASSAGTGPYEQYF.

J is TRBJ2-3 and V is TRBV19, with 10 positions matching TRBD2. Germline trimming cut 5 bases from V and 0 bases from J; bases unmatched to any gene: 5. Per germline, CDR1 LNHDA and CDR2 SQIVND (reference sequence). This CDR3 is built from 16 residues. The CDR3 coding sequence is TGTGCCAGTAGTGGGGTGACTAGCGGGAGCACAGATACGCAGTATTTT. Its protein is CASSGVTSGSTDTQYF.